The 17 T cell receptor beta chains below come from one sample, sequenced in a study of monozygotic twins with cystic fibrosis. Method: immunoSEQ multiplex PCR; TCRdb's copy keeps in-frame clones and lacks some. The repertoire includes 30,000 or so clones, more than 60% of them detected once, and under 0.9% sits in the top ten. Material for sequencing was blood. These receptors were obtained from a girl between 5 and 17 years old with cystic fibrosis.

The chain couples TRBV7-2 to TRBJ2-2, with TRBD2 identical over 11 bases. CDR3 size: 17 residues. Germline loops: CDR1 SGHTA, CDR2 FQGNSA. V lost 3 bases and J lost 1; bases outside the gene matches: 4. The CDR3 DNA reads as TGTGCCAGCAGCTTCCTAACTAGCGGGAGGAACACCGGGGAGCTGTTTTTT. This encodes CASSFLTSGRNTGELFF. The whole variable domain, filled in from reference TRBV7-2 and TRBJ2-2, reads GAGVSQSPSNKVTEKGKDVELRCDPISGHTALYWYRQSLGQGLEFLIYFQGNSAPDKSGLPSDRFSAERTGGSVSTLTIQRTQQEDSAVYLCASSFLTSGRNTGELFFGEGSRLTVL.

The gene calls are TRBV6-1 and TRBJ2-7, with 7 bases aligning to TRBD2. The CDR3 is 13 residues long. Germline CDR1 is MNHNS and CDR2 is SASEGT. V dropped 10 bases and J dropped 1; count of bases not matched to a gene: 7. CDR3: CATTREDSYEQYV. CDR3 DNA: TGTGCCACAACACGGGAGGATTCCTACGAGCAGTACGTC.

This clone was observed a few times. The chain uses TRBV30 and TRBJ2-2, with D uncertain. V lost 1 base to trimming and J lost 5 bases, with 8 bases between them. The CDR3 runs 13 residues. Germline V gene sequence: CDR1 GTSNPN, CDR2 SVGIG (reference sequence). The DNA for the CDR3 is TGTGCCTGGAGTGATGAGTTTACCGGGGAGCTGTTTTTT. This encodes CAWSDEFTGELFF.

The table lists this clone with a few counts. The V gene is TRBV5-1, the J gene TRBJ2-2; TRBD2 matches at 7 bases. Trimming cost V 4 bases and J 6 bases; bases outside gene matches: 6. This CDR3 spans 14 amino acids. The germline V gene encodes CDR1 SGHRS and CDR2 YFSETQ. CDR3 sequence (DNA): TGCGCCAGCAGCCTACCTAGCGGAGCCGGGGAGCTGTTTTTT. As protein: CASSLPSGAGELFF.

In DNA, the CDR3 is TGTGCCAGCAGCTTAGAGGCAGGGGGTCCCTACGAGCAGTACTTC. This translates into CASSLEAGGPYEQYF. The chain uses TRBV7-6 and TRBJ2-7; TRBD1 matches 7 bases. The CDR3 has 15 residues. Trimming took 1 base from V and 2 from J; bases not matched to a gene: 5. CDR1 SGHVS and CDR2 FNYEAQ come from the germline V gene. Full variable domain (outside the CDR3, taken from reference TRBV7-6 and TRBJ2-7): GAGVSQSPRYKVTKRGQDVALRCDPISGHVSLYWYRQALGQGPEFLTYFNYEAQQDKSGLPNDRFSAERPEGSISTLTIQRTEQRDSAMYRCASSLEAGGPYEQYFGPGTRLTVT.

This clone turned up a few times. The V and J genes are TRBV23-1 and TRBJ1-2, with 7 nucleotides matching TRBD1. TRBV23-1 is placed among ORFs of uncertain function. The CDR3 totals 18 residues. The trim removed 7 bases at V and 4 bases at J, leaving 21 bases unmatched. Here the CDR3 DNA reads TGCGCCAGCACCCCTTACTTGGCAGGGGGGCTAATGACCTATGGCTACACCTTC. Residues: CASTPYLAGGLMTYGYTF.

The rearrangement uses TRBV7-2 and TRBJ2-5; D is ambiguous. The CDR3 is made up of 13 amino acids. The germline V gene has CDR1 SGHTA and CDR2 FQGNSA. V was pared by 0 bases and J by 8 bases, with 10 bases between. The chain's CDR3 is CASSLAVEGTQYF. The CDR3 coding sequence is TGTGCCAGCAGCTTAGCGGTAGAAGGCACCCAGTACTTC.

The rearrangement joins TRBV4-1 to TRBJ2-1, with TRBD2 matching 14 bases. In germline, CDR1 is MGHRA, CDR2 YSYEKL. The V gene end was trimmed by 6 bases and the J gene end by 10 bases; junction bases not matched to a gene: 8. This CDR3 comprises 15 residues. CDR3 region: CASSHPGLAGAEQFF. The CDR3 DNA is TGCGCCAGCAGTCACCCGGGACTAGCGGGAGCCGAGCAGTTCTTC.

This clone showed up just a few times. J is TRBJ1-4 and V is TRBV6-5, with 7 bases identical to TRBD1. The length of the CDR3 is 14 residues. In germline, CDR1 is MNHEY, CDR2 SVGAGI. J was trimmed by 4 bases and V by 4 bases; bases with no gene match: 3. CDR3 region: CASSSGTVNEKLFF. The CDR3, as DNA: TGTGCCAGCAGTTCCGGGACAGTTAATGAAAAACTGTTTTTT.

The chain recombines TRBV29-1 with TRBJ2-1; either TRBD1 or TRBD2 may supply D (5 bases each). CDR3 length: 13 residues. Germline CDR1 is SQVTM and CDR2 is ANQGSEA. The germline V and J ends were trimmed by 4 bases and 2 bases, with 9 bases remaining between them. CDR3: CSVVRGTYNEQFF. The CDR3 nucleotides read TGCAGCGTTGTGAGGGGCACCTACAATGAGCAGTTCTTC.

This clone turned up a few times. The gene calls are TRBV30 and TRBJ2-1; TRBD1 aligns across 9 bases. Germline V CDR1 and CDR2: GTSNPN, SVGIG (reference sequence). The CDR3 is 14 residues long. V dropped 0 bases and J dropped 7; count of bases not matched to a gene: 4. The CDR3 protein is CAWSVLGTGNEQFF. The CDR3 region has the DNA TGTGCCTGGAGTGTACTAGGGACAGGGAATGAGCAGTTCTTC.

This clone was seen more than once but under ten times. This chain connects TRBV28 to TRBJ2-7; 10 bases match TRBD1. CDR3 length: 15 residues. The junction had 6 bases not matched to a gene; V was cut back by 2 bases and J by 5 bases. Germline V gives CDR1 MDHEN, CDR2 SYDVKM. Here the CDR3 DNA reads TGTGCCAGCAGTTTAGTCGGACAGGGGGACCACGAGCAGTACTTC. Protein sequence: CASSLVGQGDHEQYF.

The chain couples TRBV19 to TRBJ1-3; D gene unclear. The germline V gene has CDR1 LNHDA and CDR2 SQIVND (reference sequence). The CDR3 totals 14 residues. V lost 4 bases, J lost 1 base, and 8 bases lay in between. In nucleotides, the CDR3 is TGTGCCAGTAGTACTACAGTTTCTGGAAACACCATATATTTT. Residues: CASSTTVSGNTIYF.

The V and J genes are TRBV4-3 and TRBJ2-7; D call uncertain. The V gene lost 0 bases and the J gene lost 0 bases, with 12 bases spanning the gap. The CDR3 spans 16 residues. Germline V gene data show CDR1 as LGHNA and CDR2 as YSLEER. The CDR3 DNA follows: TGCGCCAGCAGCCAAGATCGGAGTAGATTCTCCTACGAGCAGTACTTC. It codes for CASSQDRSRFSYEQYF.

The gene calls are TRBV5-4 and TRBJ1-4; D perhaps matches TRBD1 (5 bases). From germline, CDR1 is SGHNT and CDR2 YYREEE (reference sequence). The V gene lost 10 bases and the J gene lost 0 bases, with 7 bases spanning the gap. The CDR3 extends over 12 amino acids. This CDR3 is CAWGSTNEKLFF. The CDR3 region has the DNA TGTGCCTGGGGGTCAACTAATGAAAAACTGTTTTTT.

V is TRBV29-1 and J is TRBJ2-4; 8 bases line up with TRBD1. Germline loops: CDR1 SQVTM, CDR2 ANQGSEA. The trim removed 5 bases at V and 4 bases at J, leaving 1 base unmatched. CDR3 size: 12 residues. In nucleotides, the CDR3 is TGCAGCGTTCAGGGGGCGAAAAACATTCAGTACTTC. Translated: CSVQGAKNIQYF.

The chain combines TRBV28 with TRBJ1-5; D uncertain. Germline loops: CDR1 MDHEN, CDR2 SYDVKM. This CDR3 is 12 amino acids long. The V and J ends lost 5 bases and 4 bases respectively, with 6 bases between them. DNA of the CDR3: TGTGCCAGCAGTCTCCAAAATCAGCCCCAGCATTTT. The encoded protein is CASSLQNQPQHF.